This T cell receptor beta chain is from a study of blood T cell repertoires in COVID-19. A single count supports this clone. Assay used: immunoSEQ multiplex PCR; TCRdb lists only in-frame clones, some missing. The repertoire holds about 220,000 clones, with 70% to 90% as singletons. Sequenced: peripheral blood. This receptor was obtained from a human donor in a cohort sampled during active COVID-19.

CDR3 sequence (DNA): TGTGCCTCCTCGGGACAGGGGGGAGAAAAACTGTTTTTT. Translated, it gives CASSGQGGEKLFF. This chain joins TRBV2 and TRBJ1-4; 11 bases map to TRBD1. V trimming: 11 bases; J trimming: 8 bases; junction bases outside the gene matches: 7. Germline CDR1 and CDR2: SNHLY and FYNNEI. The CDR3 length is 13 residues.